Listed below are T cell receptor beta chains from one sample, sequenced in a study of blood T cells in healthy people across ages. TCRdb analysed the 5' RACE reads with MiXCR anew, one entry per CDR3 protein. The data hold approximately 900,000 distinct CDR3 sequences, with about 44% observed a single time. Sample: blood. The receptors originated from a man younger than 40 in good health. CDR3s include the opening cysteine and the closing phenylalanine or tryptophan. The D gene is left open where the match is weak. A row's size may be missing; if present it is once, few, many or a size class.

abundance: NA; d_gene: TRBD1; v_gene: TRBV20-1; j_gene: TRBJ2-3; len: 15; CDR3aa: CSADLVTGGTDTQYF; CDR3nt: TGCAGTGCTGACCTGGTGACAGGGGGCACAGATACGCAGTATTTT
abundance: NA; d_gene: NA; v_gene: TRBV25-1; j_gene: TRBJ2-3; len: 14; CDR3aa: CASSPDQHEDTQYF; CDR3nt: TGTGCCAGCAGCCCAGACCAACACGAAGATACGCAGTATTTT
abundance: NA; d_gene: TRBD2; v_gene: TRBV7-6; j_gene: TRBJ2-3; len: 19; CDR3aa: CASSFPSGGHNYDTDTQYF; CDR3nt: TGTGCCAGCAGCTTCCCTAGCGGGGGCCACAATTACGACACAGATACGCAGTATTTT
abundance: NA; d_gene: NA; v_gene: TRBV10-3; j_gene: TRBJ2-2; len: 15; CDR3aa: CATSHLLEPTGELFF; CDR3nt: TGTGCCACTTCCCATTTGCTAGAACCCACCGGGGAGCTGTTTTTT
abundance: NA; d_gene: NA; v_gene: TRBV6-1; j_gene: TRBJ1-5; len: 16; CDR3aa: CASSEAPGRGNQPQHF; CDR3nt: TGTGCCAGCAGTGAAGCGCCCGGGAGGGGCAATCAGCCCCAGCATTTT
abundance: few; d_gene: NA; v_gene: TRBV4-1; j_gene: TRBJ2-4; len: 13; CDR3aa: CASSQLVENIQYF; CDR3nt: TGCGCCAGCAGCCAATTAGTAGAAAACATTCAGTACTTC
abundance: once; d_gene: NA; v_gene: TRBV11-2; j_gene: TRBJ1-1; len: 15; CDR3aa: CASSSRPRTDTEAFF; CDR3nt: TGTGCCAGCAGCTCTCGGCCAAGGACCGACACTGAAGCTTTCTTT
abundance: NA; d_gene: TRBD1; v_gene: TRBV29-1; j_gene: TRBJ1-5; len: 14; CDR3aa: CSVIGTGGNQPQHF; CDR3nt: TGCAGCGTTATCGGGACAGGGGGCAATCAGCCCCAGCATTTT
abundance: NA; d_gene: NA; v_gene: TRBV7-9; j_gene: TRBJ1-3; len: 17; CDR3aa: CASSLWSGTNSGNTIYF; CDR3nt: TGTGCCAGCAGCTTATGGTCGGGGACTAACTCTGGAAACACCATATATTTT
abundance: few; d_gene: TRBD1; v_gene: TRBV29-1; j_gene: TRBJ2-7; len: 13; CDR3aa: CSVRTGSSYEQYF; CDR3nt: TGCAGCGTTCGGACAGGGAGCTCCTACGAGCAGTACTTC
abundance: NA; d_gene: NA; v_gene: TRBV9; j_gene: TRBJ1-3; len: 15; CDR3aa: CVSSTQGFTGNTIYF; CDR3nt: TGTGTCAGCAGCACTCAGGGGTTTACTGGAAACACCATATATTTT
abundance: NA; d_gene: TRBD1; v_gene: TRBV7-2; j_gene: TRBJ1-5; len: 16; CDR3aa: CASSYNTGGGNQPQHF; CDR3nt: TGTGCCAGCAGCTATAACACAGGGGGTGGCAATCAGCCCCAGCATTTT
abundance: few; d_gene: NA; v_gene: TRBV6-2/TRBV6-3; j_gene: TRBJ2-1; len: 13; CDR3aa: CASTLMKGGVQFF; CDR3nt: TGTGCCAGCACTCTGATGAAGGGGGGAGTGCAGTTCTTC
abundance: NA; d_gene: TRBD1; v_gene: TRBV9; j_gene: TRBJ1-1; len: 14; CDR3aa: CASSGTGGPTEAFF; CDR3nt: TGTGCCAGCAGCGGCACAGGGGGCCCCACTGAAGCTTTCTTT
abundance: NA; d_gene: TRBD2; v_gene: TRBV9; j_gene: TRBJ2-1; len: 16; CDR3aa: CASTKVGSGRQNEQFF; CDR3nt: TGTGCCAGCACCAAAGTAGGTAGCGGGAGACAAAATGAGCAGTTCTTC
abundance: few; d_gene: NA; v_gene: TRBV10-3; j_gene: TRBJ2-7; len: 14; CDR3aa: CAIRDRDDFYEQYF; CDR3nt: TGTGCCATCAGGGACAGAGACGACTTCTACGAGCAGTACTTC
abundance: NA; d_gene: NA; v_gene: TRBV12-3/TRBV12-4; j_gene: TRBJ2-2; len: 15; CDR3aa: CASSLRDPGRGELFF; CDR3nt: TGTGCCAGCAGTTTACGGGACCCCGGCCGCGGGGAGCTGTTTTTT
abundance: few; d_gene: NA; v_gene: TRBV2; j_gene: TRBJ2-7; len: 13; CDR3aa: CASGGVENYEQYF; CDR3nt: TGTGCCAGCGGAGGAGTGGAGAACTACGAGCAGTACTTC
abundance: NA; d_gene: TRBD1; v_gene: TRBV20-1; j_gene: TRBJ2-7; len: 17; CDR3aa: CSSAQTGDIRSSYEQYF; CDR3nt: TGCAGTTCAGCCCAGACAGGGGACATAAGGAGCTCCTACGAGCAGTACTTC
abundance: few; d_gene: TRBD2; v_gene: TRBV29-1; j_gene: TRBJ2-1; len: 17; CDR3aa: CSVEGGGNDPRSDEQFF; CDR3nt: TGCAGCGTTGAAGGGGGAGGGAATGACCCAAGGAGCGATGAGCAGTTCTTC
abundance: few; d_gene: NA; v_gene: TRBV27; j_gene: TRBJ1-6; len: 15; CDR3aa: CASRRDPDSNSPLHF; CDR3nt: TGTGCCAGCAGAAGGGATCCCGACAGTAATTCACCCCTCCACTTT
abundance: few; d_gene: NA; v_gene: TRBV6-1; j_gene: TRBJ1-1; len: 14; CDR3aa: CASSSGGRNTEAFF; CDR3nt: TGTGCCAGCAGTTCTGGGGGGAGGAACACTGAAGCTTTCTTT
abundance: NA; d_gene: TRBD2; v_gene: TRBV7-2; j_gene: TRBJ2-7; len: 14; CDR3aa: CASSLVLSGSEQYF; CDR3nt: TGTGCCAGCAGCTTAGTTTTAAGCGGGAGCGAGCAGTACTTC
abundance: few; d_gene: NA; v_gene: TRBV4-1; j_gene: TRBJ2-5; len: 14; CDR3aa: CASSQDLEQETQYF; CDR3nt: TGCGCCAGCAGCCAAGATCTTGAGCAAGAGACCCAGTACTTC
abundance: NA; d_gene: NA; v_gene: TRBV2; j_gene: TRBJ2-4; len: 14; CDR3aa: CASRQGLAKNIQYF; CDR3nt: TGTGCCAGCAGGCAGGGTTTAGCCAAAAACATTCAGTACTTC
abundance: few; d_gene: TRBD2; v_gene: TRBV11-3; j_gene: TRBJ2-1; len: 15; CDR3aa: CASRDTSGSYNEQFF; CDR3nt: TGTGCCAGCAGAGATACTAGCGGGTCCTACAATGAGCAGTTCTTC
abundance: many; d_gene: NA; v_gene: TRBV5-1; j_gene: TRBJ2-7; len: 16; CDR3aa: CASSLLDSGRSYEQYF; CDR3nt: TGCGCCAGCAGCTTGCTTGATTCCGGGAGATCCTACGAGCAGTACTTC
abundance: NA; d_gene: NA; v_gene: TRBV7-2; j_gene: TRBJ2-5; len: 15; CDR3aa: CASSPRGGTLETQYF; CDR3nt: TGTGCCAGCAGCCCAAGGGGGGGGACGCTCGAGACCCAGTACTTC
abundance: NA; d_gene: NA; v_gene: TRBV12-3/TRBV12-4; j_gene: TRBJ1-5; len: 13; CDR3aa: CASSLGMREPQHF; CDR3nt: TGTGCCAGCAGTTTAGGGATGCGAGAGCCCCAGCATTTT
abundance: few; d_gene: NA; v_gene: TRBV6-5; j_gene: TRBJ2-7; len: 15; CDR3aa: CASSYSRLLSYEQYF; CDR3nt: TGTGCCAGCAGTTACTCCAGGCTGCTCTCCTACGAGCAGTACTTC
abundance: NA; d_gene: NA; v_gene: TRBV20-1; j_gene: TRBJ2-1; len: 13; CDR3aa: CSARGGGGGEQFF; CDR3nt: TGCAGTGCTAGAGGTGGTGGGGGCGGGGAGCAGTTCTTC
abundance: NA; d_gene: NA; v_gene: TRBV2; j_gene: TRBJ1-2; len: 13; CDR3aa: CASRKQGPDGYTF; CDR3nt: TGTGCCAGCAGGAAACAGGGACCTGATGGCTACACCTTC
abundance: NA; d_gene: NA; v_gene: TRBV2; j_gene: TRBJ1-2; len: 13; CDR3aa: CASGADQNYGYTF; CDR3nt: TGTGCCAGCGGGGCAGATCAGAACTATGGCTACACCTTC
abundance: once; d_gene: NA; v_gene: TRBV5-1; j_gene: TRBJ1-4; len: 14; CDR3aa: CASSLVAYGEKLFF; CDR3nt: TGCGCCAGCAGCTTGGTTGCCTACGGCGAAAAACTGTTTTTT
abundance: NA; d_gene: NA; v_gene: TRBV27; j_gene: TRBJ2-5; len: 12; CDR3aa: CASSSPVKRQYF; CDR3nt: TGTGCCAGCAGTTCACCCGTTAAAAGGCAGTACTTC
abundance: NA; d_gene: TRBD2; v_gene: TRBV4-3; j_gene: TRBJ2-3; len: 16; CDR3aa: CASSQDTAGGSDTQYF; CDR3nt: TGCGCCAGCAGCCAAGATACAGCGGGGGGATCAGATACGCAGTATTTT
abundance: NA; d_gene: NA; v_gene: TRBV5-1; j_gene: TRBJ2-1; len: 13; CDR3aa: CASSMEQDNEQFF; CDR3nt: TGCGCCAGCAGCATGGAACAGGACAATGAGCAGTTCTTC
abundance: few; d_gene: NA; v_gene: TRBV30; j_gene: TRBJ2-7; len: 14; CDR3aa: CAWSQQGSSGKQYF; CDR3nt: TGTGCCTGGAGCCAACAGGGTTCTTCGGGGAAGCAGTACTTC
abundance: few; d_gene: NA; v_gene: TRBV12-3/TRBV12-4; j_gene: TRBJ2-7; len: 14; CDR3aa: CASSPGQVGYEQYF; CDR3nt: TGTGCCAGCAGCCCCGGACAAGTAGGATACGAGCAGTACTTC
abundance: once; d_gene: TRBD2; v_gene: TRBV4-2; j_gene: TRBJ2-5; len: 16; CDR3aa: CASSQRGRGGQETQYF; CDR3nt: TGTGCCAGCAGCCAGAGAGGGCGGGGGGGCCAAGAGACCCAGTACTTC
abundance: NA; d_gene: TRBD2; v_gene: TRBV5-1; j_gene: TRBJ2-7; len: 14; CDR3aa: CASNTAGESCEQYF; CDR3nt: TGCGCCAGCAATACGGCGGGGGAGTCCTGCGAGCAGTACTTC
abundance: few; d_gene: TRBD1; v_gene: TRBV20-1; j_gene: TRBJ2-7; len: 12; CDR3aa: CSSPGQSYEQYF; CDR3nt: TGCAGTTCGCCGGGACAGTCGTACGAGCAGTACTTC